The sequence of this T cell receptor beta chain was determined in a study of technical replicates of blood from a handful of donors. The CDR3 covers 15 residues. After removal of 5 bases from V and 4 bases from J, the junction contained 6 bases not matched to a gene. Germline V gives CDR1 SGHNT, CDR2 YENEEA. Profiling relied on immunoSEQ multiplex PCR, and the TCRdb table lists in-frame clones only, not all of them. The table has 65,000 to 95,000 clones, around 97% seen once; the top ten hold 0.25% to 0.3%. J is TRBJ2-3 and V is TRBV11-3, with TRBD1 identical over 10 bases. The specimen sequenced was T cells isolated from PBMCs. This clonotype was obtained from a human donor in good health. CDR3 sequence: CASSPDRGRADTQYF. The CDR3 nucleotides are TGTGCCAGCAGCCCAGACAGGGGGCGCGCAGATACGCAGTATTTT.